The 9 T cell receptor beta chains below were found in one sample sequenced in a study of technical replicates of blood from several donors (dated by TCRdb to the late 2010s). The library relied on the immunoSEQ multiplex PCR assay. TCRdb retrieved this table from immuneACCESS and kept in-frame rearrangements only. Not all clones are present; in checked studies, unresolved V genes account for under half, and no reason is known for the remainder. The sample yields about 61,000 clones; roughly 86% were counted once. The biggest ten clones account for around 4.9% of the sample. What was sequenced was PBMCs. The receptors stem from a human donor in good health. Some clones in this sample may be carry-over from other donors' samples.

The chain couples TRBV13 to TRBJ1-2, with TRBD1 identical over 10 bases. Germline CDR1 reads PRHDT; CDR2 reads FYEKMQ (reference sequence). The CDR3 is made up of 15 amino acids. The trim removed 4 bases at V and 4 bases at J, leaving 6 bases unmatched. As DNA, the CDR3 is TGTGCCAGCAGCTCCGACAGGGGGCGGACCTATGGCTACACCTTC. It is translated as CASSSDRGRTYGYTF.

V and J are TRBV7-9 and TRBJ1-3, with 7 bases lining up with TRBD1. Germline V gives CDR1 SEHNR, CDR2 FQNEAQ (reference sequence). With 10 bases clipped from V and 0 bases from J, the junction kept 6 bases outside the gene matches. The CDR3 has 14 amino acids. Written as DNA, the CDR3 is TGTGCCACACCATGGACAGGCTCTGGAAACACCATATATTTT. Amino acid sequence: CATPWTGSGNTIYF.

V and J are TRBV7-3 and TRBJ2-3, with TRBD1 as a possible D gene (6 bases). CDR1 and CDR2 from the germline V gene are SGHTA and FQGTGA. V was pared by 2 bases and J by 4 bases, with 7 bases between. The CDR3 has 13 amino acids. CDR3: CASSLGGADTQYF. Here the CDR3 DNA reads TGTGCCAGCAGCTTAGGGGGCGCAGATACGCAGTATTTT.

The chain joins TRBV19 to TRBJ1-1, with 8 bases fitting TRBD1. This CDR3 has 13 amino acids. The ends lost 6 bases at V and 5 bases at J; junction bases unmatched: 5. Germline V CDR1 and CDR2: LNHDA, SQIVND (reference sequence). The CDR3 sequence: CASRYDRGTEAFF. Written as DNA, the CDR3 is TGTGCCAGTAGGTATGACAGGGGAACTGAAGCTTTCTTT.

This chain joins TRBV9 and TRBJ2-7, with 7 bases lining up with TRBD1. Losses at the gene ends were 4 bases for V and 7 bases for J; bases not matched to a gene: 8. The germline CDR1 and CDR2 sequences are SGDLS and YYNGEE. This CDR3 spans 13 amino acids. The chain's CDR3 is CASSSGGSGEQYF. Here the CDR3 DNA reads TGTGCCAGCAGCTCAGGGGGTTCGGGGGAGCAGTACTTC.

This chain links TRBV5-8 with TRBJ2-1; the match to TRBD1 covers 8 bases. The CDR3 contains 15 residues. CDR1 is SGHTS and CDR2 is YDEGEE in the germline V gene. V was clipped by 0 bases and J by 6 bases; unmatched bases: 5. CDR3 in amino acids: CASSLVSGGANEQFF. The CDR3 nucleotides are TGTGCCAGCAGCTTGGTATCAGGGGGCGCCAATGAGCAGTTCTTC.

J is TRBJ2-2 and V is TRBV7-6, with TRBD2 identical over 14 bases. Germline CDR1 SGHVS, CDR2 FNYEAQ. The CDR3 consists of 15 residues. Trimming removed 5 bases from V and 10 bases from J; junction bases left unmatched: 6. DNA for the CDR3: TGTGCCAGCAGCCTGACTAGCGGGGGGGCCACGGAGCTGTTTTTT. This translates into CASSLTSGGATELFF.

This sequence joins TRBV6-6 and TRBJ2-7, with D possibly TRBD1 on 7 matching bases. V was trimmed by 8 bases and J by 5 bases, leaving 13 bases between them. CDR3 length: 12 residues. Germline-derived CDR1 and CDR2 are MNHNY and SVGAGI (reference sequence). The CDR3 is CASSAGGHEQYF. In nucleotides, the CDR3 is TGTGCCAGCTCCGCAGGGGGGCACGAGCAGTACTTC.

This chain connects TRBV6-6 to TRBJ2-2, with TRBD1 identical over 8 bases. With V trimmed by 5 bases and J by 4 bases, 6 bases remained unmatched. From germline, CDR1 is MNHNY and CDR2 SVGAGI (reference sequence). This CDR3 comprises 15 residues. The CDR3 is CASSAQTGATGELFF. The CDR3 nucleotides read TGTGCCAGCAGTGCCCAGACAGGGGCCACCGGGGAGCTGTTTTTT.